Following are 18 T cell receptor beta chains from one sample sequenced in a study of blood T cell repertoires in COVID-19. Some clones are missing from TCRdb's copy, which holds only in-frame ones; the method was immunoSEQ multiplex PCR. This table holds about 120,000 clones, about 83% found once. The sequencing sample was made of peripheral blood. The receptors were sampled from a woman aged 50 to 65 with acute or convalescent COVID-19.

The chain uses TRBV12-1 and TRBJ2-7; the D call in the table, TRBD1, was not verified against the DNA. TRBV12-1 constitutes a pseudogene. The CDR3 extends over 14 amino acids. The CDR3 loop reads CASSPDRGSYEQYF. CDR3 bases: TGTGCCAGCAGCCCCGACAGGGGATCCTACGAGCAGTACTTC.

This chain links TRBV7-9 with TRBJ1-4; possibly TRBD1 for D (5 bases). Germline V gives CDR1 SEHNR, CDR2 FQNEAQ (reference sequence). This CDR3 region has 15 residues. V lost 2 bases and J 4 bases, leaving 11 bases between the germline ends. DNA of the CDR3: TGTGCCAGCAGCTTATTAGACAGTTATAATGAAAAACTGTTTTTT. It translates to CASSLLDSYNEKLFF.

The chain couples TRBV6-5 to TRBJ1-2; perhaps TRBD1 as D (6 bases). Deletions cut 0 bases from V and 3 bases from J, with 14 bases between. The CDR3 extends over 16 amino acids. CDR1 is MNHEY, CDR2 SVGAGI, per germline. The DNA of the CDR3 is TGTGCCAGCAGTTACTCGAATGTAGGGGGAGACTATGGCTACACCTTC. Its protein product is CASSYSNVGGDYGYTF.

The rearrangement uses TRBV11-3 and TRBJ1-3; 8 bases are a match to TRBD1. J gave up 7 bases and V 5 bases, and 10 bases lay outside the gene matches. In germline, CDR1 is SGHNT, CDR2 YENEEA. CDR3 length equals 15 residues. DNA for the CDR3: TGTGCCAGCAGCCGTCGAGGACAGGGAGGTAACACCATATATTTT. Translated: CASSRRGQGGNTIYF.

CDR3 protein: CASNTGGGFEKLFF. CDR3 bases: TGTGCCAGCAACACAGGGGGAGGGTTCGAAAAACTGTTTTTT. This chain links TRBV6-5 with TRBJ1-4; TRBD1 agrees at 8 bases. This CDR3 is built from 14 residues. Germline trimming cut 7 bases from V and 8 bases from J; bases unmatched to any gene: 9. In germline, CDR1 is MNHEY, CDR2 SVGAGI.

This clone was observed a few times. This rearrangement joins TRBV3-1 (or the pseudogene TRBV3-2) to TRBJ2-7; D is uncertain. The CDR3 extends over 12 amino acids. The germline gives CDR1 LGHDT, CDR2 YNNKEL (reference sequence). The V gene lost 5 bases and the J gene lost 2 bases, with 7 bases spanning the gap. The DNA for the CDR3 is TGTGCCAGCAGCACCTCAGCCTACGAGCAGTACTTC. It specifies CASSTSAYEQYF.

The CDR3 DNA reads TGTGCCAGCAGCCTAGGACTAGCGGGGATATCAGATACGCAGTATTTT. This encodes CASSLGLAGISDTQYF. The chain links TRBV11-3 to TRBJ2-3; 12 bases are shared with TRBD2. The V segment lost 5 bases and the J segment 4 bases; nucleotides outside the gene matches: 7. CDR3 length: 16 residues. The germline V gene encodes CDR1 SGHNT and CDR2 YENEEA.

The CDR3 protein is CASGARGYEQYF. The CDR3 DNA reads TGTGCCAGCGGGGCGAGAGGCTACGAGCAGTACTTC. The chain employs TRBV11-2 and TRBJ2-7; D perhaps matches TRBD1 (5 bases). Germline V CDR1 and CDR2: SGHAT, FQNNGV. The CDR3 covers 12 residues. Trimming pared 8 bases from V and 3 bases from J, leaving 11 bases between.

The V gene is TRBV12-5, the J gene TRBJ2-7; 7 bases line up with TRBD2. The CDR3 contains 17 residues. Trimming at V came to 7 bases and at J to 3 bases, leaving 18 bases not matched to a gene. CDR1 is LGHNT and CDR2 is FRNRAP in the germline V gene. DNA of the CDR3: TGTGCTAGTGCCCAGCCTCTTTCCGGGACTACCCGCTACGAGCAGTACTTC. Protein product: CASAQPLSGTTRYEQYF.

The rearrangement joins TRBV9 to TRBJ2-1; 8 positions agree with TRBD2. With 1 base clipped from V and 10 bases from J, the junction kept 7 bases outside the gene matches. The CDR3 extends over 14 amino acids. Germline CDR1 reads SGDLS; CDR2 reads YYNGEE. This chain's CDR3 is CASSVRGTGGEQFF. DNA for the CDR3: TGTGCCAGCAGCGTACGGGGGACGGGAGGGGAGCAGTTCTTC.

This chain links TRBV12-3 or TRBV12-4 with TRBJ2-7; D possibly corresponds to TRBD2 (6 bases). CDR3 size: 12 residues. Trimming left V 4 bases short and J 6 bases short, with 10 bases between. The CDR3 reads CASSWEASEQYF. The DNA of the CDR3 is TGTGCCAGCAGTTGGGAGGCGAGCGAGCAGTACTTC.

This clone was recorded only once. V usage is TRBV27 and J usage is TRBJ1-4; the D is unclear. CDR3 length: 14 residues. Germline V gives CDR1 MNHEY, CDR2 SMNVEV (reference sequence). With 5 bases removed from V and 4 bases from J, the gap between germline ends came to 11 bases. CDR3 in DNA: TGTGCCAGCAGTGTCGGGTCCCATAATGAAAAACTGTTTTTT. This sequence encodes CASSVGSHNEKLFF.

V is TRBV18 and J is TRBJ1-4; TRBD1 aligns across 7 bases. The germline V gene has CDR1 KGHSH and CDR2 LQKENI. V was clipped by 1 base and J by 7 bases; unmatched bases: 9. The CDR3 is 16 residues long. The CDR3 region is CASSPQGAGDGEKLFF. The CDR3, as DNA: TGTGCCAGCTCACCACAGGGGGCCGGGGATGGTGAAAAACTGTTTTTT.

This clone has only a few counts. The chain joins TRBV7-8 to TRBJ2-1; D uncertain. Germline V lookup: CDR1 SGHVS, CDR2 FQNEAQ. The V and J ends lost 0 bases and 9 bases respectively, with 6 bases between them. The CDR3 has 12 residues. CDR3 in amino acids: CASSLAGGEQFF. The CDR3, as DNA: TGTGCCAGCAGCTTAGCCGGCGGTGAGCAGTTCTTC.

J is TRBJ2-3 and V is TRBV5-6, with a tentative D call TRBD2 (5 bases). Trimming shortened V by 6 bases and J by 6 bases, and 26 bases separated the two germline ends. CDR1 and CDR2 (germline): SGHDT, YYEEEE. The CDR3 totals 17 residues. This chain's CDR3 is CASNTWLREGGGDTQYF. CDR3 in DNA: TGTGCCAGCAACACCTGGCTAAGGGAAGGAGGTGGGGATACGCAGTATTTT.

This clone was seen more than once but under ten times. This chain joins TRBV24-1 and TRBJ2-3, with TRBD2 as a possible D gene (5 bases). CDR3 length equals 14 residues. Trimming pared 4 bases from V and 6 bases from J, leaving 13 bases between. Germline CDR1 reads KGHDR; CDR2 reads SFDVKD. CDR3 in DNA: TGTGCCACCAGTGAACTAGGACTTCCCGATACGCAGTATTTT. Translating it yields CATSELGLPDTQYF.

This chain joins TRBV2 and TRBJ2-2; possible D gene TRBD2, 7 bases. V dropped 9 bases and J dropped 7 bases, with 18 bases sitting between them. The CDR3 sequence is 14 residues long. Per the germline V gene, CDR1 is SNHLY and CDR2 is FYNNEI. The CDR3 bases are TGTGCCAGTAACTTTCGGGGGGCCGGCGGGGAGCTGTTTTTT. It encodes CASNFRGAGGELFF.

The table lists this clone with a count of one. Here the CDR3 reads CASQGVSTDTQYF. CDR3 DNA sequence: TGCGCCAGCCAGGGGGTTTCCACAGATACGCAGTATTTT. The chain joins TRBV5-1 to TRBJ2-3; 7 nucleotides match TRBD1. The V gene's germline CDR1 is SGHRS and CDR2 YFSETQ. This CDR3 spans 13 amino acids. V dropped 7 bases and J dropped 2; count of bases not matched to a gene: 4.